This entry lists 24 T cell receptor beta chains sequenced from one sample in a study of beta chain features in type 1 diabetes (dated by TCRdb to 2016 to 2018). The research as a whole found: A moderate but significant shortening of TCRB CDR3 length was observed in type 1 diabetes patients in all four CD4+ subsets.

The library was produced with the immunoSEQ multiplex PCR assay. All of the isolated RNA was reverse transcribed with the High Capacity cDNA Reverse Transcription Kit, so expressed TCRB transcripts were sequenced. Not all clones reach the TCRdb copy of this immuneACCESS table, which keeps in-frame sequences only. Checked studies attribute under half of the gap to unresolved V genes and leave the rest unexplained. In this sample the table shows approximately 260,000 clones, 24% of which occur a single time. Together, the top ten hold roughly 0.011% of the sample. Their specific antigens are unknown. Input material: naive CD4+ T cells from blood. Read against the paper, the sample's cell subset or site label means: true naive CD4+ T cells. These receptors came from a woman aged 30 to 39 with type 1 diabetes.

This clone was picked up a small number of times. The V gene is TRBV15, the J gene TRBJ2-5; the D gene is possibly TRBD2 (5 bases). This CDR3 comprises 12 residues. Germline V gene data show CDR1 as LNHNV and CDR2 as YYDKDF (reference sequence). Trimming cost V 1 base and J 5 bases, with 5 bases left between them. The CDR3 nucleotides are TGTGCCACCAGCAGAGGAGGGGAGACCCAGTACTTC. Its protein is CATSRGGETQYF.

This clone was found a few times. The chain combines TRBV7-2 with TRBJ1-2; weak D call: TRBD1 (6 bases). The CDR3 extends over 14 amino acids. V dropped 7 bases and J dropped 1 base, with 13 bases sitting between them. Germline V gives CDR1 SGHTA, CDR2 FQGNSA. For the CDR3, the DNA is TGTGCCAGCACCCCCGGGACACTTAACTATGGCTACACCTTC. Translated, it gives CASTPGTLNYGYTF.

The J gene is TRBJ2-1, the V gene TRBV18; 12 nucleotides agree with TRBD2. The CDR3 extends over 16 amino acids. Per the germline V gene, CDR1 is KGHSH and CDR2 is LQKENI. The V segment lost 6 bases and the J segment 3 bases; nucleotides outside the gene matches: 6. The CDR3 here is CASSHRLAGDYNEQFF. The DNA of the CDR3 is TGTGCCAGCTCCCACCGACTAGCGGGAGACTACAATGAGCAGTTCTTC.

Only a few counts were recorded for this clone. The rearrangement uses TRBV29-1 and TRBJ2-3; D may be TRBD2 (7 bases). V lost 0 bases and J 5 bases, leaving 21 bases between the germline ends. This CDR3 comprises 17 residues. The V gene's germline CDR1 is SQVTM and CDR2 ANQGSEA. The CDR3 sequence is CSVEDRRGRAGGDTQYF. In DNA, the CDR3 is TGCAGCGTTGAAGACCGGAGGGGGAGGGCCGGGGGAGATACGCAGTATTTT.

The rearrangement uses TRBV5-1 and TRBJ2-2, with TRBD2 matching over 11 bases. This CDR3 has 16 amino acids. CDR1 is SGHRS and CDR2 is YFSETQ in the germline V gene. J was trimmed by 5 bases and V by 4 bases; bases with no gene match: 7. Here the CDR3 reads CASSTRTSGFTGELFF. Here the CDR3 DNA reads TGCGCCAGCAGCACTCGGACTAGCGGGTTTACCGGGGAGCTGTTTTTT.

The chain is built from TRBV9 and TRBJ2-4, with TRBD2 identical over 7 bases. The CDR3 has 17 amino acids. Germline CDR1 SGDLS, CDR2 YYNGEE. V lost 3 bases and J lost 0; bases outside the gene matches: 9. In nucleotides, the CDR3 is TGTGCCAGCAGCGCCGGACTAGTGCCTCTAGCCAAAAACATTCAGTACTTC. It is translated as CASSAGLVPLAKNIQYF.

This chain uses TRBV5-1 with TRBJ1-1; a possible D gene is TRBD1 (5 bases). Looked up from germline, CDR1 is SGHRS and CDR2 is YFSETQ. This CDR3 comprises 14 residues. V dropped 0 bases and J dropped 1 base, with 7 bases sitting between them. This chain's CDR3 is CASSLEQANTEAFF. CDR3 bases: TGCGCCAGCAGCTTGGAACAGGCGAACACTGAAGCTTTCTTT.

This clone was seen more than once but under ten times. The chain links TRBV5-1 to TRBJ1-1, with a tentative D call TRBD1 (6 bases). V lost 5 bases and J lost 1, with 9 bases in between. Germline loops: CDR1 SGHRS, CDR2 YFSETQ. The CDR3 is made up of 13 amino acids. CDR3 residues: CASREQGNTEAFF. In nucleotides, the CDR3 is TGCGCCAGCAGGGAACAGGGGAACACTGAAGCTTTCTTT.

V and J are TRBV5-6 and TRBJ2-1; 9 bases map to TRBD1. This CDR3 comprises 15 residues. The V gene end was trimmed by 4 bases and the J gene end by 7 bases; junction bases not matched to a gene: 9. Per germline, CDR1 SGHDT and CDR2 YYEEEE. CDR3 coding DNA: TGTGCCAGCAGCGTACCGGGACAGGGAGAGAATGAGCAGTTCTTC. This codes for CASSVPGQGENEQFF.

This chain joins TRBV29-1 and TRBJ1-1; D is undetermined. This CDR3 is built from 14 residues. With 4 bases removed from V and 0 bases from J, the gap between germline ends came to 12 bases. The germline V gene has CDR1 SQVTM and CDR2 ANQGSEA. The CDR3 spells CSVATRLLNTEAFF. DNA for the CDR3: TGCAGCGTTGCGACGCGACTTCTGAACACTGAAGCTTTCTTT.

The chain combines TRBV2 with TRBJ2-3, with a weak D call TRBD2 (5 bases). CDR1 and CDR2 from the germline V gene are SNHLY and FYNNEI. The CDR3 spans 12 residues. V was trimmed by 4 bases and J by 8 bases, leaving 10 bases between them. The CDR3 nucleotides read TGTGCCAGCAGTGGGACTCGGGGTACGCAGTATTTT. Translation: CASSGTRGTQYF.

The rearrangement uses TRBV5-1 and TRBJ2-1, with 10 nucleotides matching TRBD2. The germline CDR1 and CDR2 sequences are SGHRS and YFSETQ. The CDR3 runs 17 residues. The V gene end was trimmed by 9 bases and the J gene end by 7 bases; junction bases not matched to a gene: 19. The CDR3 nucleotides are TGCGCCACATCCCTTGTTGGGCTAGCGGGAGTAAGGAATGAGCAGTTCTTC. Protein sequence: CATSLVGLAGVRNEQFF.

The J gene is TRBJ1-5, the V gene TRBV6-5; D remains unclear. Germline V lookup: CDR1 MNHEY, CDR2 SVGAGI. The CDR3 loop spans 13 amino acids. V shed 6 bases and J shed 7 bases, with 13 bases lying between them. CDR3 in amino acids: CASSGSRRQPQHF. Here the CDR3 DNA reads TGTGCCAGCAGCGGGTCCCGGCGGCAGCCCCAGCATTTT.

The chain recombines TRBV5-4 with TRBJ1-3; weak D call: TRBD1 (5 bases). Germline CDR1 is SGHNT and CDR2 is YYREEE (reference sequence). V lost 2 bases and J 3 bases, leaving 9 bases between the germline ends. The CDR3 runs to 14 residues. The CDR3 sequence is CASSLGRDGNTIYF. DNA of the CDR3: TGTGCCAGCAGCTTAGGCAGGGATGGAAACACCATATATTTT.

This clone turned up a few times. This sample also contains other DNA sequences that code for the same CDR3. This chain joins TRBV5-6 and TRBJ2-7; D gene ambiguous. CDR3 length: 11 residues. Germline values: CDR1 SGHDT, CDR2 YYEEEE. Trimming removed 4 bases at V and 4 bases at J, with 6 bases between. CDR3 region: CASSREYEQYF. The DNA of the CDR3 is TGTGCCAGCAGCCGAGAGTACGAGCAGTACTTC.

This clone was counted only a few times. The chain carries TRBV12-5 and TRBJ1-2, with TRBD1 identical over 11 bases. The germline gives CDR1 LGHNT, CDR2 FRNRAP. Trimming at V came to 10 bases and at J to 5 bases, leaving 12 bases not matched to a gene. The CDR3 totals 15 residues. CDR3 amino acids: CATPVGTGGLYGYTF. CDR3 bases: TGTGCTACCCCGGTCGGGACAGGGGGACTATATGGCTACACCTTC. Together with reference TRBV12-5 and TRBJ1-2, the CDR3 gives the full variable domain: DARVTQTPRHKVTEMGQEVTMRCQPILGHNTVFWYRQTMMQGLELLAYFRNRAPLDDSGMPKDRFSAEMPDATLATLKIQPSEPRDSAVYFCATPVGTGGLYGYTFGSGTRLTVV.

This clone has only one observation. The rearrangement joins TRBV18 to TRBJ2-5, with 9 bases aligning to TRBD1. The germline CDR1 and CDR2 sequences are KGHSH and LQKENI. After removal of 3 bases from V and 3 bases from J, the junction contained 2 bases not matched to a gene. This CDR3 has 14 amino acids. The CDR3 DNA is TGTGCCAGCTCACCCCGGGACAGGGAAGAGACCCAGTACTTC. The encoded protein is CASSPRDREETQYF.

This clone was counted between two and nine times. The V and J genes are TRBV29-1 and TRBJ2-1; D is undetermined. Trimming removed 6 bases from V and 5 bases from J, with 11 bases in between. Looked up from germline, CDR1 is SQVTM and CDR2 is ANQGSEA. The length of the CDR3 is 12 residues. The chain's CDR3 is CSVRSRHNEQFF. The CDR3 coding sequence is TGCAGCGTCAGATCTCGTCACAATGAGCAGTTCTTC.

This clone came up a few times. The chain joins TRBV2 to TRBJ2-7; maybe TRBD1 (5 bases). Germline CDR1 and CDR2: SNHLY and FYNNEI. The CDR3 consists of 12 residues. The V and J ends lost 3 bases and 7 bases respectively, with 10 bases between them. CDR3 sequence reads: CASSDGPGEQYF. CDR3 bases: TGTGCCAGCAGTGATGGGCCAGGGGAGCAGTACTTC.

The chain couples TRBV5-6 to TRBJ2-1; D might be TRBD2 (6 bases). The V and J ends lost 4 bases and 15 bases respectively, with 29 bases between them. The CDR3 extends over 16 amino acids. CDR1 SGHDT and CDR2 YYEEEE come from the germline V gene. The CDR3 DNA reads as TGTGCCAGCAGCCCAGGGTGGGCGGGGAAGGACCAACGACGGTTCTTC. Protein product: CASSPGWAGKDQRRFF.

This clone was counted a few times. This chain connects TRBV6-5 to TRBJ2-3; unclear D gene. In germline, CDR1 is MNHEY, CDR2 SVGAGI. V was shortened by 6 bases and J by 10 bases, with 11 bases between the two germline ends. CDR3 length: 11 residues. CDR3 coding DNA: TGTGCCAGCAGCACCGGTAGTGCGCAGTATTTT. It yields the protein CASSTGSAQYF.

As DNA, the CDR3 is TGTGCCAGCAGAAGACAGGGGGCTGAGCCCCAGCATTTT. Translation gives CASRRQGAEPQHF. The chain recombines TRBV2 with TRBJ1-5, with 10 bases that match TRBD1. This CDR3 has 13 residues. Losses at the gene ends were 6 bases for V and 8 bases for J; bases not matched to a gene: 4. Germline CDR1 reads SNHLY; CDR2 reads FYNNEI.

This clone was seen a few times. V is TRBV5-1 and J is TRBJ2-1; 10 bases line up with TRBD1. The CDR3 is made up of 15 amino acids. The trim removed 4 bases at V and 7 bases at J, leaving 8 bases unmatched. In germline, CDR1 is SGHRS, CDR2 YFSETQ. Here the CDR3 reads CASSLTGTGANEQFF. The DNA for the CDR3 is TGCGCCAGCAGCCTAACCGGGACAGGGGCAAATGAGCAGTTCTTC.

This clone was seen a handful of times. J is TRBJ2-5 and V is TRBV5-1, with 12 bases matching TRBD1. CDR3 length: 16 amino acids. V trimming: 2 bases; J trimming: 4 bases; junction bases outside the gene matches: 6. CDR1 and CDR2 from the germline V gene are SGHRS and YFSETQ. In DNA form, the CDR3 reads TGCGCCAGCAGCTTATTGGGACAGGGGGCGCGAGAGACCCAGTACTTC. Its protein is CASSLLGQGARETQYF.